A single sample is the source of the 28 T cell receptor beta chains below, sequenced in a study of CD8 T cells in Susac syndrome. Random hexamers were used to reverse transcribe the RNA input (about 0.5 to 1 ug). TCRdb fed the immunoSEQ multiplex PCR reads into MiXCR, producing one record per CDR3 protein. The table lists approximately 220,000 distinct CDR3 sequences, over 90% of them singletons, with about 0.08% in the top ten. The sample was CD4+ T cells from PBMCs. These receptors were collected from a human donor with multiple sclerosis.

The chain couples TRBV5-1 to TRBJ1-1; D remains ambiguous. The CDR3 runs 15 residues. The V and J ends lost 0 bases and 1 base respectively, with 10 bases between them. Germline assignment: CDR1 SGHRS and CDR2 YFSETQ. The CDR3 nucleotides are TGCGCCAGCAGCTTGGTTGGAGGGCCGAACACTGAAGCTTTCTTT. Translated: CASSLVGGPNTEAFF.

The chain is built from TRBV7-3 and TRBJ2-3; TRBD2 matches at 8 bases. Germline CDR1 SGHTA, CDR2 FQGTGA. Losses at the gene ends were 5 bases for V and 5 bases for J; bases not matched to a gene: 6. CDR3 size: 14 residues. The CDR3 loop is CASSPGLGVDTQYF. CDR3 DNA: TGTGCCAGCAGCCCGGGACTAGGTGTAGATACGCAGTATTTT.

This chain links TRBV29-1 with TRBJ2-2; D gene ambiguous. The germline V gene encodes CDR1 SQVTM and CDR2 ANQGSEA. This CDR3 spans 17 amino acids. Trimming shortened V by 7 bases and J by 3 bases, and 24 bases separated the two germline ends. For the CDR3, the DNA is TGCAGCGGGCCGTTTTTGAAAAGCCTCAGACACACCGGGGAGCTGTTTTTT. It codes for CSGPFLKSLRHTGELFF.

The chain uses TRBV29-1 and TRBJ1-1; D unresolved. Germline V gene data show CDR1 as SQVTM and CDR2 as ANQGSEA. The CDR3 is made up of 11 amino acids. V was pared by 2 bases and J by 10 bases, with 11 bases between. Written as DNA, the CDR3 is TGCAGCGTTGAAAGGGCCGAGGGAGCTTTCTTT. Protein product: CSVERAEGAFF.

J is TRBJ1-4 and V is TRBV18; 7 bases align to TRBD1. The CDR3 has 14 amino acids. The J segment lost 6 bases and the V segment lost 5 bases, leaving 6 bases of the junction unmatched. Per germline, CDR1 KGHSH and CDR2 LQKENI. Here the CDR3 reads CASSKDRSDEKLFF. DNA for the CDR3: TGTGCCAGCTCAAAGGACAGGTCGGATGAAAAACTGTTTTTT.

The chain recombines TRBV11-2 with TRBJ2-2; D unresolved. V gave up 2 bases and J gave up 3 bases, with 10 bases separating them. The CDR3 length is 15 residues. Germline V CDR1 and CDR2: SGHAT, FQNNGV. CDR3 DNA: TGTGCCAGCAGCTTAAGAGGTTGGGACACCGGGGAGCTGTTTTTT. It translates to CASSLRGWDTGELFF.

The chain uses TRBV4-1 and TRBJ2-7; tentatively, D is TRBD2 (6 bases). Germline V gene data show CDR1 as MGHRA and CDR2 as YSYEKL. The CDR3 runs to 17 residues. Between the trimmed V and J ends, which lost 4 bases and 9 bases, there was a span of 28 bases. CDR3 protein: CASSPVPGGTENRGQYF. CDR3 nucleotide sequence: TGCGCCAGCAGCCCAGTGCCGGGCGGGACCGAAAACCGTGGGCAGTACTTC.

The genes are TRBV3-1 and TRBJ2-5, with D perhaps matching TRBD1 or TRBD2 (5 bases each). The CDR3 has 11 residues. Germline CDR1 is LGHDT and CDR2 is YNNKEL (reference sequence). Deletions cut 6 bases from V and 10 bases from J, with 12 bases between. CDR3 loop: CASRRGPNQYF. As DNA, the CDR3 is TGTGCCAGCAGGAGGGGACCGAACCAGTACTTC.

The genes are TRBV2 and TRBJ1-5; 8 positions agree with TRBD1. This CDR3 spans 13 amino acids. Germline V lookup: CDR1 SNHLY, CDR2 FYNNEI. J lost 4 bases, V lost 7 bases, and 3 bases had no gene match. In nucleotides, the CDR3 is TGTGCCAGCAAAGACAGGGGAAATCAGCCCCAGCATTTT. It codes for CASKDRGNQPQHF. Together with reference TRBV2 and TRBJ1-5, the CDR3 gives the full variable domain: EPEVTQTPSHQVTQMGQEVILRCVPISNHLYFYWYRQILGQKVEFLVSFYNNEISEKSEIFDDQFSVERPDGSNFTLKIRSTKLEDSAMYFCASKDRGNQPQHFGDGTRLSIL.

The chain has TRBV20-1 and TRBJ1-1; D gene ambiguous. The V and J ends lost 3 bases and 1 base respectively, with 9 bases between them. CDR1 DFQATT and CDR2 SNEGSKA come from the germline V gene (reference sequence). The CDR3 has 13 amino acids. CDR3 in DNA: TGCAGTGCTAGGAGGCTTCAGAACACTGAAGCTTTCTTT. Translation gives CSARRLQNTEAFF.

This chain uses TRBV11-3 with TRBJ1-6; D uncertain. Germline CDR1 is SGHNT and CDR2 is YENEEA. Trimming pared 0 bases from V and 10 bases from J, leaving 7 bases between. The CDR3 has 13 residues. The CDR3 loop is CASSLDPLSPLHF. The CDR3 DNA follows: TGTGCCAGCAGCTTAGACCCATTATCACCCCTCCACTTT.

The chain carries TRBV29-1 and TRBJ2-5; D remains unclear. Germline V CDR1 and CDR2: SQVTM, ANQGSEA. Trimming took off 6 bases at V and 5 bases at J, with 13 bases between the two ends. The CDR3 sequence is 12 residues long. The CDR3 protein is CSVDVPGETQYF. The CDR3 bases are TGCAGCGTGGATGTCCCCGGGGAGACCCAGTACTTC.

The chain recombines TRBV20-1 with TRBJ2-7, with 7 bases identical to TRBD1. The CDR3 runs to 13 residues. CDR1 and CDR2 from the germline V gene are DFQATT and SNEGSKA (reference sequence). V was clipped by 3 bases and J by 5 bases; unmatched bases: 7. The CDR3 DNA sequence: TGCAGTGCTAGGGTCGGACAGGTGGACGAGCAGTACTTC. It yields the protein CSARVGQVDEQYF.

The V and J genes are TRBV20-1 and TRBJ2-7, with 7 nucleotides matching TRBD2. Losses at the gene ends were 0 bases for V and 0 bases for J; bases not matched to a gene: 5. From germline, CDR1 is DFQATT and CDR2 SNEGSKA (reference sequence). The CDR3 runs to 15 residues. The CDR3 nucleotides read TGCAGTGCTAGAGATGGGGGGGGAAGCTCCTACGAGCAGTACGTC. As protein: CSARDGGGSSYEQYV.

The V gene is TRBV20-1, the J gene TRBJ2-7, with D possibly matching TRBD1 (5 bases). The V gene's germline CDR1 is DFQATT and CDR2 SNEGSKA (reference sequence). CDR3 size: 14 residues. Trimming took off 4 bases at V and 7 bases at J, with 20 bases between the two ends. CDR3 in DNA: TGCAGTGCTAATTCCGGACACACGATGGGGGAGCAGTACTTC. This gives the protein CSANSGHTMGEQYF.

This chain links TRBV7-3 with TRBJ2-5, with D perhaps being TRBD1 or TRBD2 (5 bases each). The V end was cut by 5 bases, the J end by 7 bases, with 14 bases between. From germline, CDR1 is SGHTA and CDR2 FQGTGA. The CDR3 has 13 residues. As DNA, the CDR3 is TGTGCCAGCAGCCCGGCGCAGGGACGGACCCAGTACTTC. Residues: CASSPAQGRTQYF.

V usage is TRBV4-2 and J usage is TRBJ2-1; D possibly corresponds to TRBD1 (6 bases). Germline CDR1 and CDR2: LGHNA and YNFKEQ. The CDR3 covers 15 residues. The V and J ends lost 5 bases and 4 bases respectively, with 15 bases between them. CDR3 nucleotides: TGTGCCAGCAGCACCCGCGACCAGGGGTACAATGAGCAGTTCTTC. Translating gives CASSTRDQGYNEQFF.

The V and J genes are TRBV11-2 and TRBJ2-7; D is possibly TRBD1 or TRBD2 (5 bases each). Per germline, CDR1 SGHAT and CDR2 FQNNGV. Deletions cut 4 bases from V and 6 bases from J, with 16 bases between. The CDR3 length is 14 residues. CDR3 sequence: CASSSPYKRGEQYF. CDR3 nucleotide sequence: TGTGCCAGCAGCTCCCCGTATAAGAGGGGCGAGCAGTACTTC.

J is TRBJ1-5 and V is TRBV27; no clear D. The CDR3 spans 15 residues. The germline V and J ends were trimmed by 2 bases and 9 bases, with 17 bases remaining between them. CDR1 and CDR2 (germline): MNHEY, SMNVEV (reference sequence). CDR3 residues: CASSLVIGVLGPQHF. The CDR3 region has the DNA TGTGCCAGCAGTTTAGTTATTGGGGTATTGGGGCCCCAGCATTTT.

The rearrangement uses TRBV30 and TRBJ2-7; D may be TRBD1 (6 bases). Germline CDR1 reads GTSNPN; CDR2 reads SVGIG (reference sequence). CDR3 length: 13 amino acids. Trimming removed 2 bases from V and 6 bases from J, with 14 bases in between. The CDR3 DNA follows: TGTGCCTGGAGTCGTCAGGGGCTCGGCGAGCAGTACGTC. This encodes CAWSRQGLGEQYV.

The CDR3 spells CAWRGPFTGELFF. CDR3 DNA sequence: TGTGCCTGGAGGGGACCTTTCACCGGGGAGCTGTTTTTT. The V gene is TRBV30, the J gene TRBJ2-2; the D call may be TRBD1 or TRBD2 (5 bases each). This CDR3 comprises 13 residues. Germline V lookup: CDR1 GTSNPN, CDR2 SVGIG (reference sequence). Deletions cut 3 bases from V and 4 bases from J, with 9 bases between.

The J gene is TRBJ2-1, the V gene TRBV3-1, with D possibly TRBD2 on 5 matching bases. Trimming pared 4 bases from V and 7 bases from J, leaving 11 bases between. Germline assignment: CDR1 LGHDT and CDR2 YNNKEL (reference sequence). The CDR3 sequence is 13 residues long. CDR3 loop: CASSRRTGNEQFF. The DNA of the CDR3 is TGTGCCAGCAGCCGGCGGACTGGGAATGAGCAGTTCTTC.

This chain uses TRBV3-1 with TRBJ1-2; D not certain. The CDR3 is 13 amino acids. With 0 bases removed from V and 4 bases from J, the gap between germline ends came to 6 bases. Germline CDR1 reads LGHDT; CDR2 reads YNNKEL (reference sequence). CDR3 region: CASSQEPSYGYTF. For the CDR3, the DNA is TGTGCCAGCAGCCAAGAACCGAGCTATGGCTACACCTTC.

The rearrangement links TRBV27 to TRBJ2-1; D uncertain. Per germline, CDR1 MNHEY and CDR2 SMNVEV (reference sequence). The CDR3 extends over 16 amino acids. Trimming removed 0 bases at V and 0 bases at J, with 9 bases between. CDR3 sequence: CASSLSRFSSYNEQFF. CDR3 DNA: TGTGCCAGCAGTTTATCAAGGTTCAGCTCCTACAATGAGCAGTTCTTC.

The J gene is TRBJ1-2, the V gene TRBV30, with D unresolved. V shed 2 bases and J shed 13 bases, with 8 bases lying between them. The length of the CDR3 is 9 residues. Germline V gives CDR1 GTSNPN, CDR2 SVGIG (reference sequence). The DNA of the CDR3 is TGTGCCTGGAGTACTCGAGTCACCTTC. The encoded protein is CAWSTRVTF.

This sequence joins TRBV11-3 and TRBJ2-6, with D possibly TRBD1 on 6 matching bases. The CDR3 covers 14 residues. CDR1 and CDR2 from the germline V gene are SGHNT and YENEEA. V shed 5 bases and J shed 2 bases, with 7 bases lying between them. The CDR3 loop reads CASSPGAGANVLTF. Written as DNA, the CDR3 is TGTGCCAGCAGCCCAGGGGCTGGGGCCAACGTCCTGACTTTC.

This clonotype turned up a few times. The chain is built from TRBV30 and TRBJ2-6; D ambiguous. This CDR3 region has 15 residues. CDR1 and CDR2 from the germline V gene are GTSNPN and SVGIG (reference sequence). V was cut by 0 bases and J by 4 bases, with 10 bases left in between. The CDR3 spells CAWSVGEFGANVLTF. The CDR3 DNA reads TGTGCCTGGAGTGTTGGGGAATTCGGGGCCAACGTCCTGACTTTC.

The V call is TRBV11-2, the J call TRBJ2-7; 10 positions agree with TRBD1. Per germline, CDR1 SGHAT and CDR2 FQNNGV. J was trimmed by 6 bases and V by 2 bases; bases with no gene match: 7. This CDR3 has 15 residues. The CDR3 region has the DNA TGTGCCAGCAGCTTATTCTGGACAGGGGGTGGCGAGCAGTACTTC. Translating it yields CASSLFWTGGGEQYF.